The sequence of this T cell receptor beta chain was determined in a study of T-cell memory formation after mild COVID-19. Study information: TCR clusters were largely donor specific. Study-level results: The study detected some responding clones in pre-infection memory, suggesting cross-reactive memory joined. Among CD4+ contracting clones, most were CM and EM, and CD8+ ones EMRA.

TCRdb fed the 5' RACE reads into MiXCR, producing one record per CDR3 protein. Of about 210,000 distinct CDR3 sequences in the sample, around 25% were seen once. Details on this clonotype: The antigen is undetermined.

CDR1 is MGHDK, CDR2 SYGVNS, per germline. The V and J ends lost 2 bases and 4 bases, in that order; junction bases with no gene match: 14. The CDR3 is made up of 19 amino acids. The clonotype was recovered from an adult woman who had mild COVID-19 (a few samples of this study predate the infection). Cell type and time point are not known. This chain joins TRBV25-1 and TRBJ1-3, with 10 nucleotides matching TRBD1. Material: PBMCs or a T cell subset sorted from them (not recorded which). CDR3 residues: CASSEVAGTGVEDGNTIYF. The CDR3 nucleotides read TGTGCCAGCAGTGAAGTAGCCGGGACAGGGGTTGAGGACGGAAACACCATATATTTT.